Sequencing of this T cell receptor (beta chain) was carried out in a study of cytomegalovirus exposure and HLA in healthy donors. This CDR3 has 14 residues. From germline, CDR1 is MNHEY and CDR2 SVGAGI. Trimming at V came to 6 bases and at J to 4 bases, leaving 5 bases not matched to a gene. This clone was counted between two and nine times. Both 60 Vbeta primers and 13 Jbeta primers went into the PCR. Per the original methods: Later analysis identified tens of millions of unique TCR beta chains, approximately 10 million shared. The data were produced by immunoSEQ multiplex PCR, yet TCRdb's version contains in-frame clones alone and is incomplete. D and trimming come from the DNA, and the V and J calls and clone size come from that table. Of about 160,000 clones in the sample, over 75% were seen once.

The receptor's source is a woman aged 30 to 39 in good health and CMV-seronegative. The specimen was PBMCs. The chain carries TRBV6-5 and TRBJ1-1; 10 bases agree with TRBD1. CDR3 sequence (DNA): TGTGCCAGCAGACGGCGGACAGGGGGCACTGAAGCTTTCTTT. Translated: CASRRRTGGTEAFF.